This T cell receptor beta chain was recorded in a study of T cell responses to AZD1222 COVID-19 vaccine. Clones were sequenced by immunoSEQ multiplex PCR, and TCRdb holds only the in-frame ones, with some missing. This sample has 150,000 to 160,000 clones, with over 80% found just once. Germline CDR1 is SGHDT and CDR2 is YYEEEE. The CDR3 runs 11 residues. V gave up 4 bases and J gave up 15 bases, with 14 bases separating them. This clonotype was obtained from an adult who received the AZD1222 COVID-19 vaccine. The sequences come from peripheral blood, collected 28 days after the second AZD1222 dose. The J gene is TRBJ2-1, the V gene TRBV5-6; D may correspond to TRBD1 or TRBD2 (5 bases each). CDR3 nucleotide sequence: TGTGCCAGCAGCAGCTCCGGGGCTAGGTTCTTC. Its protein is CASSSSGARFF.